Below are 8 T cell receptor beta chains sequenced from a single sample in a study of blood T cell repertoires in COVID-19. Produced via immunoSEQ multiplex PCR; TCRdb's table is partial and in-frame only. This repertoire shows around 250,000 clones, 84% found once; its top ten account for more than 1.5%. Source material: peripheral blood. Receptors originate from a woman in her 40s who had recovered from COVID-19.

The V and J genes are TRBV7-9 and TRBJ2-7, with 14 bases identical to TRBD2. The CDR3 covers 15 residues. Trimming at V came to 5 bases and at J to 7 bases, leaving 7 bases not matched to a gene. Per the germline V gene, CDR1 is SEHNR and CDR2 is FQNEAQ (reference sequence). The CDR3 DNA follows: TGTGCCAGCAGCCCCCGGACTAGCGGGGGGTTTGAGCAGTACTTC. Amino acid sequence: CASSPRTSGGFEQYF.

The CDR3 reads CASSLDRVRTYEQYF. The CDR3 DNA reads as TGCGCCAGCAGCCTAGACAGGGTAAGGACCTACGAGCAGTACTTC. This chain links TRBV4-1 with TRBJ2-7, with 7 bases that match TRBD1. Germline-derived CDR1 and CDR2 are MGHRA and YSYEKL. The CDR3 has 15 amino acids. V was clipped by 4 bases and J by 2 bases; unmatched bases: 8.

The J gene is TRBJ2-5, the V gene TRBV2; possible D gene TRBD1, 6 bases. Germline CDR1 SNHLY, CDR2 FYNNEI. The length of the CDR3 is 14 residues. Trimming took 11 bases from V and 4 from J, leaving 20 bases between them. The CDR3 DNA sequence: TGTGCCGGCTCACGAACAGGGTGGGGAGAGACCCAGTACTTC. Translating gives CAGSRTGWGETQYF.

The table lists this clone with a few counts. The J gene is TRBJ2-1, the V gene TRBV7-8; 9 bases are a match to TRBD2. The junction had 6 bases not matched to a gene; V was cut back by 4 bases and J by 2 bases. The CDR3 covers 16 residues. Germline-derived CDR1 and CDR2 are SGHVS and FQNEAQ. CDR3 DNA sequence: TGTGCCAGCAGCTGGTTTGCGGGGGGGGCCTACAATGAGCAGTTCTTC. Translated, it gives CASSWFAGGAYNEQFF.

The CDR3 here is CASSWVQGAAGELFF. CDR3 sequence (DNA): TGTGCCAGTAGTTGGGTACAGGGGGCAGCCGGGGAGCTGTTTTTT. The chain joins TRBV19 to TRBJ2-2; 9 bases match TRBD1. Germline values: CDR1 LNHDA, CDR2 SQIVND (reference sequence). The CDR3 is 15 amino acids. J gave up 6 bases and V 5 bases, and 7 bases lay outside the gene matches.

Remarks on this clone: Other DNA sequences within the sample encode an identical CDR3. V and J are TRBV5-1 and TRBJ2-7; the match to TRBD1 covers 7 bases. J lost 6 bases, V lost 0 bases, and 3 bases had no gene match. Germline CDR1 reads SGHRS; CDR2 reads YFSETQ. This CDR3 has 13 residues. In DNA, the CDR3 is TGCGCCAGCAGCTTGGTCCCAGGGGGCGAGCAGTACTTC. It codes for CASSLVPGGEQYF. The full variable domain, with the rest looked up from reference TRBV5-1 and TRBJ2-7, is KAGVTQTPRYLIKTRGQQVTLSCSPISGHRSVSWYQQTPGQGLQFLFEYFSETQRNKGNFPGRFSGRQFSNSRSEMNVSTLELGDSALYLCASSLVPGGEQYFGPGTRLTVT.

This clone was detected only once. The J gene is TRBJ1-2, the V gene TRBV28, with TRBD1 matching 7 bases. CDR1 MDHEN and CDR2 SYDVKM come from the germline V gene. The CDR3 is 16 amino acids. Trimming at V came to 2 bases and at J to 6 bases, leaving 12 bases not matched to a gene. In DNA form, the CDR3 reads TGTGCCAGCAGTTTACCAGCTTGGGGACAGATAAATGGCTACACCTTC. Translated, it gives CASSLPAWGQINGYTF.

V usage is TRBV7-6 and J usage is TRBJ1-1; TRBD1 matches 10 bases. The V gene's germline CDR1 is SGHVS and CDR2 FNYEAQ. The CDR3 has 16 amino acids. The V and J ends lost 3 bases and 4 bases, in that order; junction bases with no gene match: 8. CDR3 coding DNA: TGTGCCAGCAGCTTGGGGGCGCGGACAGGGGGCACTGAAGCTTTCTTT. This codes for CASSLGARTGGTEAFF.